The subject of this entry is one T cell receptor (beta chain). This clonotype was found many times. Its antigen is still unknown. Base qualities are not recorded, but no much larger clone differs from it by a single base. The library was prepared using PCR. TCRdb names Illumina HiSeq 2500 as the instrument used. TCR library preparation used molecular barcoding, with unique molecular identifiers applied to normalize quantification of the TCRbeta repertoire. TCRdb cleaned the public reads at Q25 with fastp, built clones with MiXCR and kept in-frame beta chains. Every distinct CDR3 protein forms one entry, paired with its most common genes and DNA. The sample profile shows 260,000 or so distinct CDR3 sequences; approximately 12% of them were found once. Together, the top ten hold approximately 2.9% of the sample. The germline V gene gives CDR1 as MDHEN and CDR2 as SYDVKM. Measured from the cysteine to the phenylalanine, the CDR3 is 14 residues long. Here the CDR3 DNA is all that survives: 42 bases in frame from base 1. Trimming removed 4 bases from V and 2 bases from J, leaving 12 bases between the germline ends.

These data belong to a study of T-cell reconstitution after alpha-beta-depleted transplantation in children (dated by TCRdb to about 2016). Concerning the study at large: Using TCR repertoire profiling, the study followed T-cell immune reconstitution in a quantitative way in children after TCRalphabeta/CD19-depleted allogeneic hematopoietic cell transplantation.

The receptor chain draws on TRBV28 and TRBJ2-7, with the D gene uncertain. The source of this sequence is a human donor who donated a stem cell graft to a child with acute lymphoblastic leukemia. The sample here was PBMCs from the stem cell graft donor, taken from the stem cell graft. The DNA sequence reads TGTGCCAGCAGTTCTCCTATGGGTGCCTACGAGCAGTACTTC. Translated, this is CASSSPMGAYEQYF.